The T cell receptor beta chain described here comes from a study of blood T cell repertoires in COVID-19 (dated by TCRdb to 2018 to 2021). Context from the whole study: Collaborator samples came from the United States, Italy and Spain and covered acute and convalescent phases of COVID-19. Samples were obtained from the ongoing ImmuneRACE study (first 160 participants) and from roughly 1,300 subjects provided by 6 global collaborators. Where available, HLA class I and class II types were obtained from metadata supplied by the sample provider rather than from assay-based typing. Nearly every sample came with metadata listing a de-identified subject ID, COVID-19 status, age in years and sex. Deeply sampled blood TCRbeta repertoires from subjects exposed to, actively infected with, or recovered from COVID-19 were included in the dataset. The repertoires were released in a freely available public database meant as a resource for research on the immune response to SARS-CoV-2. The material from the prospective study consisted of cDNA or gDNA derived from T cells, B-cell-depleted T cells, or PBMCs. General study outcomes and caveats: The amount of clinical and demographic metadata varied by source and participant and was provided uncurated.

In Seattle, one collaborating source enrolled patients while the infection was active and tracked those patients longitudinally over the course of disease. Collaborating institutions collected whole blood in K2EDTA tubes following their own protocols. For TCRbeta analysis, collaborator samples were shipped as frozen whole blood, as isolated PBMCs, or as DNA extracted from either sample type. Sequences MDHEN (CDR1) and SYDVKM (CDR2) are obtained from the germline V gene. The CDR3 goes from the cysteine to the phenylalanine over 15 residues. Only the CDR3 portion is preserved as DNA: 45 bases, with reading frame beginning at the first base. V is clipped by 6 bases and J by 0 bases, and the sequence between their germline boundaries is 14 bases long. The immunoSEQ Assay, a bias-controlled multiplex PCR, was used to amplify TCRbeta CDR3 regions from genomic DNA. The authors' analysis ran thus. The number of nucleated cells in each sample was estimated from the amplification of reference gene primers within the assay. To quantify the absolute abundance of each unique TCRbeta CDR3 rearrangement, sequence reads were collapsed and filtered. For each sample, productive Simpson clonality was calculated by taking the square root of Simpson's diversity index across productive rearrangements. This immuneACCESS table, as held by TCRdb, lists in-frame sequences with V and J called but not all clones. Of the missing ones, under half trace to an unresolved V gene in checked studies; the others have no known cause. V and J calls and clone size come straight from that table; D and trimming were deduced from the DNA. In this sample the table shows hundreds of thousands of clones, roughly 90% of which occur a single time. Over 1.5% of the sample belongs to the ten largest clones.

Worth noting for this clone: The antigen this receptor binds is unknown. Base quality data are lacking; no much larger clone is found one base away.

The sequencing input was peripheral blood. This clonotype was sampled from a woman aged 25 to 39 with COVID-19, enrolled during active disease. The chain is encoded by TRBV28 joined to TRBJ1-2, with an unclear D gene assignment. The sequenced DNA: TGTGCCAGCAGGCTTGGCTTGCTAGCTAACTATGGCTACACCTTC. This is translated as CASRLGLLANYGYTF.